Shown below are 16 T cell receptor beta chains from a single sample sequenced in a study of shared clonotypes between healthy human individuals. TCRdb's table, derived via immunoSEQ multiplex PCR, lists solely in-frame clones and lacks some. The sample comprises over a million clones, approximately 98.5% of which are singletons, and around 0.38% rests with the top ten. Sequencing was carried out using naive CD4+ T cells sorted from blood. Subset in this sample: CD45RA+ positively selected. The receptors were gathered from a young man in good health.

CDR3 residues: CSALGLAGEEETQYF. As DNA, the CDR3 is TGCAGCGCCCTCGGACTAGCGGGAGAGGAGGAGACCCAGTACTTC. The chain has TRBV29-1 and TRBJ2-5; TRBD2 matches at 13 bases. Germline trimming cut 7 bases from V and 5 bases from J; bases unmatched to any gene: 10. Germline CDR1 and CDR2: SQVTM and ANQGSEA. There are 15 residues in the CDR3.

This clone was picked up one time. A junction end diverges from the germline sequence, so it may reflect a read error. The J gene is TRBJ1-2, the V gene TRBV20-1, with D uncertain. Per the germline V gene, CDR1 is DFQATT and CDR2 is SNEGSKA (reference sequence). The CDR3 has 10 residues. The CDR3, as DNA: TGCAGTGCTAGACCATCATATCTACTTTTC. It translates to CSARPSYLLF.

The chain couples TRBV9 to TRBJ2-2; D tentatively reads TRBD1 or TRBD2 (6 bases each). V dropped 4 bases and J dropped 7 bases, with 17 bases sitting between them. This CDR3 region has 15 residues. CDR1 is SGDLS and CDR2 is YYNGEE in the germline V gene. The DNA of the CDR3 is TGTGCCAGCAGCCCGACTAGTACACAGGGCGGGGAGCTGTTTTTT. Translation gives CASSPTSTQGGELFF.

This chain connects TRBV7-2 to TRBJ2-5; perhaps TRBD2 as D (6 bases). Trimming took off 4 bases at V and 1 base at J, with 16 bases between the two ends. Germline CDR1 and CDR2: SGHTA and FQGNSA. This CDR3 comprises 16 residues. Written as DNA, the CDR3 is TGTGCCAGCAGCTCCCCCCCGGGGAGGTTCCAAGAGACCCAGTACTTC. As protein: CASSSPPGRFQETQYF.

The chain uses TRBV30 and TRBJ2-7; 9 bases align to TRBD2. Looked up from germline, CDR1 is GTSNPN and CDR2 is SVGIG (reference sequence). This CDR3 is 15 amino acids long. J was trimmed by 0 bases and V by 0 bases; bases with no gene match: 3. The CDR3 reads CAWSVRLAASYEQYF. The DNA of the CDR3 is TGTGCCTGGAGTGTACGACTAGCGGCCTCCTACGAGCAGTACTTC. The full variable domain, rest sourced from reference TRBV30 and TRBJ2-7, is SQTIHQWPATLVQPVGSPLSLECTVEGTSNPNLYWYRQAAGRGLQLLFYSVGIGQISSEVPQNLSASRPQDRQFILSSKKLLLSDSGFYLCAWSVRLAASYEQYFGPGTRLTVT.

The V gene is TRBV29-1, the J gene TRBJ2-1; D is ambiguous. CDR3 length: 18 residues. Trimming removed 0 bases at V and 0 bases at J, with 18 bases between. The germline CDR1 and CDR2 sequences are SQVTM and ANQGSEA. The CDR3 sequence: CSVEDLLGSQSSYNEQFF. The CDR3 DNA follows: TGCAGCGTTGAAGATCTTCTGGGTAGCCAAAGCTCCTACAATGAGCAGTTCTTC.

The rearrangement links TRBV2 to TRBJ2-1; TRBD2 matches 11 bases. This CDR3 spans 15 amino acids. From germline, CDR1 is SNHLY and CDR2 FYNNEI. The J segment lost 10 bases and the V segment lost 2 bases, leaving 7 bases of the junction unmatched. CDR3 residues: CASSENSGRVWEQFF. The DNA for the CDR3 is TGTGCCAGCAGTGAAAATAGCGGGAGGGTTTGGGAGCAGTTCTTC.

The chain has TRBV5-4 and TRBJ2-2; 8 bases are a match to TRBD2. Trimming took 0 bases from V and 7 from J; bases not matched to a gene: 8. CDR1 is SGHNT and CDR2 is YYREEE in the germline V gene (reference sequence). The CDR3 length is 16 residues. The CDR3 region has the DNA TGTGCCAGCAGCTTGGCCAGGGGACTAGGCGGCGGGGAGCTGTTTTTT. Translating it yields CASSLARGLGGGELFF.

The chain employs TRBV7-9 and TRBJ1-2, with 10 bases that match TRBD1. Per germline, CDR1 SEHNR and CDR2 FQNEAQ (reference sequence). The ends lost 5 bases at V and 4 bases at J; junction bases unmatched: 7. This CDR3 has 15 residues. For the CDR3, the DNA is TGTGCCAGCAGCCTGGGACAGGGGAGGGGCTATGGCTACACCTTC. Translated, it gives CASSLGQGRGYGYTF.

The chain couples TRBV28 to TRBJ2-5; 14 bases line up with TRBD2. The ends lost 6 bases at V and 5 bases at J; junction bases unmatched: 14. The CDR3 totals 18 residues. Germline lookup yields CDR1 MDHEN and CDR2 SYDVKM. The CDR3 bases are TGTGCCAGCAGGAAAAGTTGGACTAGCGGGAGGAAGAGGGAGACCCAGTACTTC. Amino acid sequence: CASRKSWTSGRKRETQYF. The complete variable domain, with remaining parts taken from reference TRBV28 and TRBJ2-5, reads DVKVTQSSRYLVKRTGEKVFLECVQDMDHENMFWYRQDPGLGLRLIYFSYDVKMKEKGDIPEGYSVSREKKERFSLILESASTNQTSMYLCASRKSWTSGRKRETQYFGPGTRLLVL.

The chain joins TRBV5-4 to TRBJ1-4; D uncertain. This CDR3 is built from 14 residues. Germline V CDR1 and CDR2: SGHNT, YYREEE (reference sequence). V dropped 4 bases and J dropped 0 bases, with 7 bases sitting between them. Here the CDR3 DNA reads TGTGCCAGCAGCGGAACCCCAACTAATGAAAAACTGTTTTTT. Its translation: CASSGTPTNEKLFF.

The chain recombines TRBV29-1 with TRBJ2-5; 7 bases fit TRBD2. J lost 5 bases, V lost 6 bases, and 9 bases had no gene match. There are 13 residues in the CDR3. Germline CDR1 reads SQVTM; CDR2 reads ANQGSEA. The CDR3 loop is CSVRAGALETQYF. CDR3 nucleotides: TGCAGCGTCCGGGCGGGAGCTCTGGAGACCCAGTACTTC.

The CDR3 here is CASSSPSGNTGELFF. In DNA, the CDR3 is TGTGCCAGCAGTTCTCCTAGCGGCAACACCGGGGAGCTGTTTTTT. This chain uses TRBV28 with TRBJ2-2; 7 bases map to TRBD2. The CDR3 is made up of 15 amino acids. Germline V gene sequence: CDR1 MDHEN, CDR2 SYDVKM. Germline trimming cut 4 bases from V and 2 bases from J; bases unmatched to any gene: 4.

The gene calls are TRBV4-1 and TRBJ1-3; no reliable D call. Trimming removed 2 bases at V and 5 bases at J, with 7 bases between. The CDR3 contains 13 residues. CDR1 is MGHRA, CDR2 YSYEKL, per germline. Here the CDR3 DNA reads TGCGCCAGCAGCCAATCTTTAAGAAACACCATATATTTT. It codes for CASSQSLRNTIYF.

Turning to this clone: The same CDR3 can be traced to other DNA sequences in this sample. Here the CDR3 reads CASSLRGMNTEAFF. For the CDR3, the DNA is TGCGCCAGCAGCCTAAGGGGTATGAACACTGAAGCTTTCTTT. The gene calls are TRBV5-1 and TRBJ1-1; possibly TRBD1 for D (5 bases). Trimming shortened V by 4 bases and J by 0 bases, and 10 bases separated the two germline ends. The germline V gene has CDR1 SGHRS and CDR2 YFSETQ. The CDR3 runs 14 residues.

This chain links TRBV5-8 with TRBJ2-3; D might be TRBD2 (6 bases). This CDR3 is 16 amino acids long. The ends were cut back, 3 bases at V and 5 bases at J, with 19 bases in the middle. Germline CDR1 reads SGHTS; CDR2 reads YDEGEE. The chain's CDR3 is CASSWAVLAPRDTQYF. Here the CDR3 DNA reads TGTGCCAGCAGCTGGGCGGTACTAGCCCCTCGAGATACGCAGTATTTT.